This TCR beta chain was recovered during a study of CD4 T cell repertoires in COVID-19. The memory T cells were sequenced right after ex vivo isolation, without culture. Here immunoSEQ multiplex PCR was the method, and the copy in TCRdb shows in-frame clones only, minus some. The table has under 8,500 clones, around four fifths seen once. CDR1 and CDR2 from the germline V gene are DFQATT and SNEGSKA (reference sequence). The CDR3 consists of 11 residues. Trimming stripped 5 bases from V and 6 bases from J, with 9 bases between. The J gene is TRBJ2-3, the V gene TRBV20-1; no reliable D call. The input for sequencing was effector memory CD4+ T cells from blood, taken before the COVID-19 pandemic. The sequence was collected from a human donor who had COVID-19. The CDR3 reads CSAASRDTQYF. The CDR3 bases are TGCAGTGCTGCCTCGAGGGATACGCAGTATTTT.